Sequencing of this T cell receptor (beta chain) was carried out in a study of blood T cell repertoires in COVID-19. Sequencing was performed with immunoSEQ multiplex PCR; in TCRdb, only in-frame clones are kept and a portion is missing. The sample has 150,000 or so clones; 88% are singletons. What was sequenced was peripheral blood. This TCR came from a man in his fifties with acute or convalescent COVID-19.

DNA for the CDR3: TGTGCCAGCAGTTTAGGGACTTATGAAGCTGAAGCTTTCTTT. It is translated as CASSLGTYEAEAFF. The chain carries TRBV2 and TRBJ1-1, with D maybe TRBD1 (5 bases). Germline CDR1 SNHLY, CDR2 FYNNEI. The CDR3 extends over 14 amino acids. V was cut by 5 bases and J by 6 bases, with 16 bases left in between.